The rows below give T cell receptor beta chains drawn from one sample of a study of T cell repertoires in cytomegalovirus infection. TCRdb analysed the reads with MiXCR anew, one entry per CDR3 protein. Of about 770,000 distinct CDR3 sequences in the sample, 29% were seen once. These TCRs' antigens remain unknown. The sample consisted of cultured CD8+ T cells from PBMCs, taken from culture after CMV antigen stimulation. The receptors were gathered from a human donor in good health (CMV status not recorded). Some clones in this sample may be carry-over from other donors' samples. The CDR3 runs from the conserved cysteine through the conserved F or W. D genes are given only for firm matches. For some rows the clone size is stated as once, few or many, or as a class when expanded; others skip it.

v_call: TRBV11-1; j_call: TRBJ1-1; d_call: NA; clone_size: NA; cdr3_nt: TGTGCCAGCAGCCTAGCCCCTACGATTGAAGCTTTCTTT; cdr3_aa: CASSLAPTIEAFF
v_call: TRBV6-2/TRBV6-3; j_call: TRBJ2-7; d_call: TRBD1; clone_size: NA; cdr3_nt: TGTGCCAGCAGTTACTGGACAGGGCAGTCCTACGAGCAGTACTTC; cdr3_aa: CASSYWTGQSYEQYF
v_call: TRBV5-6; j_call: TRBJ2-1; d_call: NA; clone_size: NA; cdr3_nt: TGTGCCAGCAGCTTGCTACAGGAGCCCTACAATGAGCAGTTCTTC; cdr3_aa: CASSLLQEPYNEQFF
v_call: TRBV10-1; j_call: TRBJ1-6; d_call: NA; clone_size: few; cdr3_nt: TGCGCCAGTCTGTCCGGGACGGATAATTCACCCCTCCACTTT; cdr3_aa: CASLSGTDNSPLHF
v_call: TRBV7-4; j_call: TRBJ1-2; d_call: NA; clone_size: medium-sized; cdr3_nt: TGTGCCAGCAGCTTCCCAGGGGACATCCGCTGGGGCGGCTACACCTTC; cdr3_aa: CASSFPGDIRWGGYTF
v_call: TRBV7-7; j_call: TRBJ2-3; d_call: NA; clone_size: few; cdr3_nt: TGTGCTAGCAGCTTAGGGCAGGGGGGCGCAGATACGCAGTATTTT; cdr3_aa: CASSLGQGGADTQYF
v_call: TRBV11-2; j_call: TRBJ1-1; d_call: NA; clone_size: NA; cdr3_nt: TGTGCCAGCAGCCCCTGGAAAGGCCCTCTAATGAACACTGAAGCTTTCTTT; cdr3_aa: CASSPWKGPLMNTEAFF
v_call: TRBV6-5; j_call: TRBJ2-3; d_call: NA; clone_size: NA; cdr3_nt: TGTGCCAGCAGTTCTGGGTTCGCAGATACGCAGTATTTT; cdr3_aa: CASSSGFADTQYF
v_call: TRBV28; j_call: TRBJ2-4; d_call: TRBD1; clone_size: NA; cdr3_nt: TGTGCCAGCAGTTACTTCTGGACCCGGGACAGTAAAAACATTCAGTACTTC; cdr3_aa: CASSYFWTRDSKNIQYF
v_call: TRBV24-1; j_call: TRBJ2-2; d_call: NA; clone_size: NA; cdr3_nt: TGTGCCACCAGTGTGGGGTCCGGGGAGCTGTTTTTT; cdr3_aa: CATSVGSGELFF
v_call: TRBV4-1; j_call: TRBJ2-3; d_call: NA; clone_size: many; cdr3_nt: TGCGCCAGCAGCCAAACAGATACGCAGTATTTT; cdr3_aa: CASSQTDTQYF
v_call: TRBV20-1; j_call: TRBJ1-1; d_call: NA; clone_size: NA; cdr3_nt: TGCAGTGCAAGGCCCCCGGGACGCAAGAACACTGAAGCTTTCTTT; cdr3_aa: CSARPPGRKNTEAFF
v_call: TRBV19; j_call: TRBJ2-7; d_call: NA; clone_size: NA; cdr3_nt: TGTGCCAGTAGTATAAAGAGCCGTGTGGGCGGCGAGCAGTACTTC; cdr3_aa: CASSIKSRVGGEQYF
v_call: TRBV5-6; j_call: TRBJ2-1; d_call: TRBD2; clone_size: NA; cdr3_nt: TGTGCCAGCAATAGCGGGGGGAATGAGCAGTTCTTC; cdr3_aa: CASNSGGNEQFF
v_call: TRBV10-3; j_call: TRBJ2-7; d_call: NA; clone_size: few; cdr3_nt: TGTGCCATCAGTGAGGAGAGGACAGATTTCTCCTACGAGCAGTACTTC; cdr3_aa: CAISEERTDFSYEQYF
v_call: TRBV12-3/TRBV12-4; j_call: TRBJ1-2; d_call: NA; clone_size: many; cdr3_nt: TGTGCCAGCAGTCCCGCTTACGTAGGCGGCTACACCTTC; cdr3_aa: CASSPAYVGGYTF
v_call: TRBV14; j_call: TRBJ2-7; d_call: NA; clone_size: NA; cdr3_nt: TGTGCCAGCAGCCAAGAGCTGGGGACCACCTACGAGCAGTACTTC; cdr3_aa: CASSQELGTTYEQYF
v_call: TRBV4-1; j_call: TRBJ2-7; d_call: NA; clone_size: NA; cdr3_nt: TGCGCCAGCAGCCAAGAGTATACAGGGAGCTCCTACGAGCAGTACTTC; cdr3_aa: CASSQEYTGSSYEQYF
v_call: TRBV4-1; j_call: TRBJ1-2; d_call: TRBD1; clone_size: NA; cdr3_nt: TGCGCCAGCAGCCACGGAGGGACAGGGGCTGGCTACACCTTC; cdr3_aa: CASSHGGTGAGYTF
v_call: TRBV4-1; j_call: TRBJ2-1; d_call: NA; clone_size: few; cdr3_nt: TGCGCCAGCAGCCAGGCTTACGGTGAGACGGGGATTCGGGAGCAGTTCTTC; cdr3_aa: CASSQAYGETGIREQFF
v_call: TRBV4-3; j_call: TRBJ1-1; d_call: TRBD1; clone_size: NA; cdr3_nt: TGCGCCAGCAGCCAAGACCTCGCCGGGACAGGGATGAACACTGAAGCTTTCTTT; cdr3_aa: CASSQDLAGTGMNTEAFF
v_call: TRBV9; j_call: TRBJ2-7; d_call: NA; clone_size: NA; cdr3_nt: TGTGCCAGCAGCGTAGAAGAACTGGGCCACGAGCAGTACTTC; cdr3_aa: CASSVEELGHEQYF
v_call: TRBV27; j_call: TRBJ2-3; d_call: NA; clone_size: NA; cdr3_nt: TGTGCCAGCAGTTTAGAGGCGGGGGCCCTGGCAGATACACAGTATTTT; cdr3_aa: CASSLEAGALADTQYF
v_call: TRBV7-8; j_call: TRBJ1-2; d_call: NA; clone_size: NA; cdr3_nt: TGTGCCAGCAGCGCCTTCCCCGTAGCGGAGAACTATGGCTACACCTTC; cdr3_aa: CASSAFPVAENYGYTF
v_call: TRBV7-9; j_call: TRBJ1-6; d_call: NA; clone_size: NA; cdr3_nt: TGTGCCAGCAGCTTTCGGGACTCCGGGGATTCACCCCTCCACTTT; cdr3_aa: CASSFRDSGDSPLHF
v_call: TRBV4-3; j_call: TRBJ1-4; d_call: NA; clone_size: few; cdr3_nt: TGCGCCAGCAGCCGTGGATTAGGAAAACTGTTTTTT; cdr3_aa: CASSRGLGKLFF
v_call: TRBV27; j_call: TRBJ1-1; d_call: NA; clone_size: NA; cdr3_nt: TGTGCCAGCAGCTTGAAAGGGTCGACAAGGACTGAAGCTTTCTTT; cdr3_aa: CASSLKGSTRTEAFF
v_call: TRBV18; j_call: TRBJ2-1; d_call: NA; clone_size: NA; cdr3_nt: TGTGCCAGCTCACCGCGAGACAGGGAGGGTACTTTGGATAATGAGCAGTTCTTC; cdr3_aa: CASSPRDREGTLDNEQFF
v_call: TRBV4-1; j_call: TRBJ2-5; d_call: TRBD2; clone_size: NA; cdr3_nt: TGCGCCAGCAGCCAAGAGTTCGGGGGGGGGCTCCAAGAGACCCAGTACTTC; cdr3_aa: CASSQEFGGGLQETQYF
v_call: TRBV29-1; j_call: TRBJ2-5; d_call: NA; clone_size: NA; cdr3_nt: TGCAGCGTTGAGAATTTTGAGAACGGGGAGACCCAGTACTTC; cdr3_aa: CSVENFENGETQYF
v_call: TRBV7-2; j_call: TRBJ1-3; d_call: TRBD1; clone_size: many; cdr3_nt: TGTGCCAGCAGCCGCCCTGGGACAGATGGAAACACCATATATTTT; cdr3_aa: CASSRPGTDGNTIYF
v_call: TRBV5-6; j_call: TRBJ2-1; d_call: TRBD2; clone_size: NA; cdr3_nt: TGTGCCAGCAGCTTCCCGACTAGCGGGGGGGGCTACAATGAGCAGTTCTTC; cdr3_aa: CASSFPTSGGGYNEQFF
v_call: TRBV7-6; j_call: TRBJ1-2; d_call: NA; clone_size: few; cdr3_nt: TGTGCCAGCAGCGCGCTGGGCAGAACCTATAACTATGGCTACACCTTC; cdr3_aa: CASSALGRTYNYGYTF
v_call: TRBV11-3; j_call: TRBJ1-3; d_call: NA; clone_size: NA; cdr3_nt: TGTGCCAGCAGCCTGCGGGGGAGCTCTGGAAACACCATATATTTT; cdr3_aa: CASSLRGSSGNTIYF
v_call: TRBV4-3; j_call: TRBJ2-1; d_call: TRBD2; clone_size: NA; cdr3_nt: TGCGCCAGCAGCCCCAGCGGGGGGGGACTTAATGAGCAGTTCTTC; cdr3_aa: CASSPSGGGLNEQFF
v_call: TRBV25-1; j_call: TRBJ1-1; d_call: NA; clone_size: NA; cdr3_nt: TGTGCCAGCAGTGCCTCGAACACTGAAGCTTTCTTT; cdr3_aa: CASSASNTEAFF
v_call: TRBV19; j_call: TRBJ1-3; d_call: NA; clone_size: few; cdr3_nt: TGTGCCTCTGGGGCGGAGAACTCTGGAAACACCATATATTTT; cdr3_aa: CASGAENSGNTIYF
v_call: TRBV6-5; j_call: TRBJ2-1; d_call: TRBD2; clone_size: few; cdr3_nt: TGTGCCAGCAGTCGCGGGACTAGCGGCTACAATGAGCAGTTCTTC; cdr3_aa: CASSRGTSGYNEQFF
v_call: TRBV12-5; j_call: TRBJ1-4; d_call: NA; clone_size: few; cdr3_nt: TGTGCTAGTACCACGGGGGAAAAACTGTTTTTT; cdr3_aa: CASTTGEKLFF
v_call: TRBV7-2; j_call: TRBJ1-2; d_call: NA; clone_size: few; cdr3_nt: TGTGCCAGCAGCTTAGCGCTAAACTATGGCTACACCTTC; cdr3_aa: CASSLALNYGYTF
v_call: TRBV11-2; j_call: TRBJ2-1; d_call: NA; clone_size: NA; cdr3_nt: TGTGCCAGCAGCCCAAGCGCTTACAATGAGCAGTTCTTC; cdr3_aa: CASSPSAYNEQFF